What follows are 3 T cell receptor beta chains derived from one specimen sequenced in a study of cytomegalovirus exposure and HLA in healthy donors. Sequencing was performed with immunoSEQ multiplex PCR; in TCRdb, only in-frame clones are kept and a portion is missing. Here the sample spans 250,000 to 400,000 clones, around 90% being singletons. Input material: PBMCs. The receptors come from a woman under 40 in good health and CMV-seropositive.

The chain carries TRBV5-8 and TRBJ2-7, with D unclear. Per the germline V gene, CDR1 is SGHTS and CDR2 is YDEGEE. This CDR3 has 13 amino acids. V lost 5 bases to trimming and J lost 2 bases, with 11 bases between them. The CDR3 loop is CASSWDGPYEQYF. As DNA, the CDR3 is TGTGCCAGCAGTTGGGATGGACCCTACGAGCAGTACTTC.

The V and J genes are TRBV2 and TRBJ1-4; D is uncertain. The CDR3 covers 14 residues. V lost 2 bases and J lost 3, with 7 bases in between. Per the germline V gene, CDR1 is SNHLY and CDR2 is FYNNEI. The CDR3 sequence: CASSEKGSNEKLFF. The CDR3 DNA reads TGTGCCAGCAGTGAAAAAGGGTCTAATGAAAAACTGTTTTTT.

The chain uses TRBV2 and TRBJ1-5, with TRBD1 as a possible D gene (5 bases). There are 14 residues in the CDR3. V dropped 4 bases and J dropped 3 bases, with 10 bases sitting between them. Germline loops: CDR1 SNHLY, CDR2 FYNNEI. CDR3 in DNA: TGTGCCAGCAGTGGGGGGACGGACAATCAGCCCCAGCATTTT. It is translated as CASSGGTDNQPQHF.